The next 27 T cell receptor beta chains were all read from a single sample in a study of shared clonotypes between healthy human individuals. TCRdb keeps only in-frame clones here, not all; method: immunoSEQ multiplex PCR. The sample consists of over a million clones, about 98.5% of them appearing once. Source material: naive CD4+ T cells sorted from blood. Subset reported: CD45RA+ positively selected. These receptors all stem from a young man in good health.

CDR3: CASSIGGVWDEQYF. The CDR3 bases are TGTGCCAGTAGTATTGGAGGGGTGTGGGACGAGCAGTACTTC. This chain links TRBV19 with TRBJ2-7, with TRBD2 as a possible D gene (6 bases). Germline V gene lookup returns CDR1 LNHDA and CDR2 SQIVND (reference sequence). The germline V and J ends were trimmed by 3 bases and 5 bases, with 14 bases remaining between them. This CDR3 spans 14 amino acids.

The gene calls are TRBV7-9 and TRBJ2-5; no clear D gene. The CDR3 extends over 11 amino acids. The V end was cut by 5 bases, the J end by 7 bases, with 8 bases between. Germline V gene lookup returns CDR1 SEHNR and CDR2 FQNEAQ (reference sequence). The CDR3 spells CASSAPRTQYF. Written as DNA, the CDR3 is TGTGCCAGCAGCGCGCCCCGGACCCAGTACTTC.

This clone was seen a single time. The sample carries other DNA sequences with the same CDR3. This chain links TRBV10-3 with TRBJ2-7; no clear D gene. Germline assignment: CDR1 ENHRY and CDR2 SYGVKD. The length of the CDR3 is 13 residues. V was cut by 2 bases and J by 0 bases, with 5 bases left in between. The CDR3 here is CAISEAGSYEQYF. CDR3 nucleotide sequence: TGTGCCATCAGTGAGGCCGGCTCCTACGAGCAGTACTTC.

This chain links TRBV18 with TRBJ1-3; D gene uncertain. Trimming stripped 2 bases from V and 16 bases from J, with 18 bases between. Germline CDR1 and CDR2: KGHSH and LQKENI. This CDR3 region has 13 residues. CDR3 coding DNA: TGTGCCAGCTCACCAGATTTCGCCGCCCCGGGGTATTTT. Protein product: CASSPDFAAPGYF.

A word on this clone: This sample also contains other DNA sequences that code for the same CDR3. The chain links TRBV9 to TRBJ2-3; D call uncertain. Germline values: CDR1 SGDLS, CDR2 YYNGEE. The V end lost 0 bases, the J end lost 5 bases, and 4 bases lay between the germline ends. This CDR3 is built from 12 residues. The CDR3 loop is CASSVGGDTQYF. CDR3 DNA sequence: TGTGCCAGCAGCGTAGGGGGAGATACGCAGTATTTT.

V gene TRBV5-1 combines with J gene TRBJ2-1; D not certain. The ends were cut back, 1 base at V and 0 bases at J, with 8 bases in the middle. The CDR3 loop spans 15 amino acids. Germline V gene sequence: CDR1 SGHRS, CDR2 YFSETQ. CDR3 nucleotides: TGCGCCAGCAGCTTGATGGTTAGCTCCTACAATGAGCAGTTCTTC. Its translation is CASSLMVSSYNEQFF.

V and J are TRBV15 and TRBJ2-3; 10 bases are a match to TRBD2. The junction had 7 bases not matched to a gene; V was cut back by 6 bases and J by 4 bases. Germline assignment: CDR1 LNHNV and CDR2 YYDKDF (reference sequence). The CDR3 totals 15 residues. CDR3 sequence reads: CATRASGSRADTQYF. The CDR3 nucleotides are TGTGCCACCAGGGCTAGCGGGAGTCGGGCAGATACGCAGTATTTT.

V is TRBV20-1 and J is TRBJ2-7; tentatively, D is TRBD2 (6 bases). This CDR3 is 11 amino acids long. V dropped 7 bases and J dropped 2 bases, with 9 bases sitting between them. The germline V gene encodes CDR1 DFQATT and CDR2 SNEGSKA (reference sequence). The CDR3 bases are TGCAGTGGAGGACTAACCTACGAGCAGTACTTC. This translates into CSGGLTYEQYF.

The rearrangement uses TRBV6-5 and TRBJ1-2; the D gene is possibly TRBD1 (5 bases). V lost 5 bases and J 0 bases, leaving 13 bases between the germline ends. The CDR3 totals 15 residues. From germline, CDR1 is MNHEY and CDR2 SVGAGI. The CDR3 DNA is TGTGCCAGCAGTAAGGGGCAGGGAGCTAACTATGGCTACACCTTC. This translates into CASSKGQGANYGYTF.

The chain joins TRBV9 to TRBJ1-6; D is uncertain. There are 13 residues in the CDR3. Germline values: CDR1 SGDLS, CDR2 YYNGEE. V was clipped by 1 base and J by 11 bases, with 10 bases between them. The DNA of the CDR3 is TGTGCCAGCAGCGTAAAGGAGAATGCACCCCTCCACTTT. Amino acid sequence: CASSVKENAPLHF.

V is TRBV7-2 and J is TRBJ2-7, with D unresolved. V shed 2 bases and J shed 2 bases, with 13 bases lying between them. Germline-derived CDR1 and CDR2 are SGHTA and FQGNSA. The CDR3 sequence is 15 residues long. CDR3 bases: TGTGCCAGCAGCTTACAACGGGTGGCGACCTACGAGCAGTACTTC. It encodes CASSLQRVATYEQYF.

This chain connects TRBV18 to TRBJ1-4, with a tentative D call TRBD1 (5 bases). V lost 3 bases and J lost 7, with 15 bases in between. Germline CDR1 KGHSH, CDR2 LQKENI. The CDR3 runs to 15 residues. The CDR3 nucleotides read TGTGCCAGCTCACCGCGGGGGTCCGGTGGTGAAAAACTGTTTTTT. Amino acid sequence: CASSPRGSGGEKLFF. Looking up the rest from reference TRBV18 and TRBJ1-4 gives the full variable domain: NAGVMQNPRHLVRRRGQEARLRCSPMKGHSHVYWYRQLPEEGLKFMVYLQKENIIDESGMPKERFSAEFPKEGPSILRIQQVVRGDSAAYFCASSPRGSGGEKLFFGSGTQLSVL.

The chain uses TRBV30 and TRBJ2-7; maybe TRBD1 (5 bases). Germline V gives CDR1 GTSNPN, CDR2 SVGIG (reference sequence). Deletions cut 2 bases from V and 7 bases from J, with 12 bases between. This CDR3 has 12 residues. The CDR3, as DNA: TGTGCCTGGAGTATCCAGGGCGGAGAGCAGTACTTC. The encoded protein is CAWSIQGGEQYF.

With respect to this clone: Sequence at one end of the junction differs from germline and may be a read error. The chain couples TRBV7-7 to TRBJ1-1, with no clear D. Germline V gives CDR1 SSHAT, CDR2 FNYEAQ (reference sequence). This CDR3 is 13 amino acids long. The CDR3 DNA reads as TGTGCTAGCAGCCTCCGAGAGAGCACTGAAGCTTTCTTT. Protein sequence: CASSLRESTEAFF.

This chain joins TRBV10-2 and TRBJ1-4; tentatively, D is TRBD1 (6 bases). V was shortened by 4 bases and J by 7 bases, with 16 bases between the two germline ends. CDR3 length: 15 residues. CDR1 is WSHSY and CDR2 is SAAADI in the germline V gene. The CDR3 bases are TGCGCCAGCAGTGCACAGGGAGGGACGGCTGAAAAACTGTTTTTT. Residues: CASSAQGGTAEKLFF.

This rearrangement joins TRBV7-9 to TRBJ1-1, with 9 nucleotides matching TRBD1. V dropped 3 bases and J dropped 4; count of bases not matched to a gene: 15. This CDR3 has 18 amino acids. Germline V gives CDR1 SEHNR, CDR2 FQNEAQ (reference sequence). The DNA for the CDR3 is TGTGCCAGCAGCTTGGAGGACAGGGGTCCCCTTTGGGGCACTGAAGCTTTCTTT. Protein product: CASSLEDRGPLWGTEAFF.

The rearrangement joins TRBV4-3 to TRBJ2-5; D unresolved. Germline-derived CDR1 and CDR2 are LGHNA and YSLEER. V lost 0 bases and J lost 6, with 14 bases in between. This CDR3 contains 15 residues. This CDR3 reads CASSQDIGRTQTQYF. DNA of the CDR3: TGCGCCAGCAGCCAAGATATCGGTAGGACGCAGACCCAGTACTTC.

This sequence joins TRBV25-1 and TRBJ2-3; TRBD2 aligns across 8 bases. With 2 bases clipped from V and 4 bases from J, the junction kept 2 bases outside the gene matches. The CDR3 contains 14 residues. CDR1 MGHDK and CDR2 SYGVNS come from the germline V gene. DNA for the CDR3: TGTGCCAGCAGTGAAGTGCGGGGGGCAGATACGCAGTATTTT. This gives the protein CASSEVRGADTQYF.

The V call is TRBV28, the J call TRBJ1-5, with 7 nucleotides matching TRBD1. This CDR3 has 15 residues. The V gene's germline CDR1 is MDHEN and CDR2 SYDVKM. With V trimmed by 7 bases and J by 7 bases, 13 bases remained unmatched. CDR3 coding DNA: TGTGCCAGCACCCCTCCCCTTACAGGGGTACAGCCCCAGCATTTT. It encodes CASTPPLTGVQPQHF. The variable domain in full, completed from reference TRBV28 and TRBJ1-5, reads DVKVTQSSRYLVKRTGEKVFLECVQDMDHENMFWYRQDPGLGLRLIYFSYDVKMKEKGDIPEGYSVSREKKERFSLILESASTNQTSMYLCASTPPLTGVQPQHFGDGTRLSIL.

The genes are TRBV29-1 and TRBJ1-1; maybe TRBD1 (5 bases). The CDR3 length is 13 residues. Germline V gives CDR1 SQVTM, CDR2 ANQGSEA. V shed 1 base and J shed 4 bases, with 10 bases lying between them. CDR3 in amino acids: CSVEVLGGTEAFF. Written as DNA, the CDR3 is TGCAGCGTTGAAGTTTTGGGGGGCACTGAAGCTTTCTTT.

This CDR3 reads CASSVEDRGSGNTIYF. The CDR3 DNA reads TGTGCCAGCAGCGTAGAAGACAGGGGCTCTGGAAACACCATATATTTT. The chain uses TRBV9 and TRBJ1-3; 8 positions agree with TRBD1. Germline CDR1 SGDLS, CDR2 YYNGEE. The CDR3 length is 16 residues. V was pared by 0 bases and J by 0 bases, with 2 bases of the junction left unmatched.

The gene calls are TRBV30 and TRBJ2-7, with 8 bases identical to TRBD1. The germline gives CDR1 GTSNPN, CDR2 SVGIG (reference sequence). The V gene end was trimmed by 2 bases and the J gene end by 0 bases; junction bases not matched to a gene: 3. This CDR3 is built from 14 residues. The CDR3 DNA reads TGTGCCTGGAGTTACAGGGGGTTCTCCTACGAGCAGTACTTC. Its translation is CAWSYRGFSYEQYF.

This chain connects TRBV7-3 to TRBJ2-7; 9 bases match TRBD1. Unmatched junction bases numbered 8, after V lost 0 bases and J lost 5 bases. CDR1 is SGHTA, CDR2 FQGTGA, per germline. This CDR3 comprises 16 residues. The CDR3 region is CASSLTFGTGIHEQYF. CDR3 DNA: TGTGCCAGCAGCTTAACGTTTGGGACAGGGATTCACGAGCAGTACTTC.

The DNA of the CDR3 is TGTGCCAGCACAAGGGATACCATGAACACTGAAGCTTTCTTT. Its translation is CASTRDTMNTEAFF. The rearrangement uses TRBV9 and TRBJ1-1; D is unresolved. Germline CDR1 is SGDLS and CDR2 is YYNGEE. This CDR3 spans 14 amino acids. Trimming stripped 6 bases from V and 0 bases from J, with 12 bases between. Variable domain in full (rest from reference TRBV9 and TRBJ1-1): DSGVTQTPKHLITATGQRVTLRCSPRSGDLSVYWYQQSLDQGLQFLIQYYNGEERAKGNILERFSAQQFPDLHSELNLSSLELGDSALYFCASTRDTMNTEAFFGQGTRLTVV.

The chain combines TRBV5-1 with TRBJ2-7, with TRBD1 as a possible D gene (6 bases). The germline gives CDR1 SGHRS, CDR2 YFSETQ. CDR3 size: 15 residues. The V gene lost 1 base and the J gene lost 3 bases, with 14 bases spanning the gap. The CDR3 DNA reads TGCGCCAGCAGCTTGCAGAGGGGACACTACTACGAGCAGTACTTC. This sequence encodes CASSLQRGHYYEQYF.

The chain is built from TRBV18 and TRBJ1-1; D remains ambiguous. This CDR3 region has 14 residues. The V end lost 3 bases, the J end lost 3 bases, and 11 bases lay between the germline ends. CDR1 and CDR2 from the germline V gene are KGHSH and LQKENI. The chain's CDR3 is CASSPDTEHTEAFF. CDR3 DNA sequence: TGTGCCAGCTCACCGGATACAGAACACACTGAAGCTTTCTTT.

This clone was detected once. The V and J genes are TRBV28 and TRBJ2-7, with 9 bases identical to TRBD2. J was trimmed by 3 bases and V by 1 base; bases with no gene match: 7. The CDR3 covers 16 residues. Per germline, CDR1 MDHEN and CDR2 SYDVKM. CDR3 protein: CASSLFVAGVVYEQYF. CDR3 coding DNA: TGTGCCAGCAGTTTATTTGTAGCGGGAGTAGTCTACGAGCAGTACTTC.